This TCR beta chain was sequenced in a study of blood T cell repertoires in COVID-19. Study overall: Acute and convalescent COVID-19 samples came from the United States, Italy and Spain. From T cells, B-cell-depleted T cells, or PBMCs came the material, which was cDNA or gDNA.

Authors' data handling: Amplifying reference gene primers gave estimates of nucleated cell counts. The protocol was immunoSEQ multiplex PCR, while the TCRdb copy is restricted to in-frame clones and leaves out a portion. D and trimming were read from the DNA, whereas the V and J calls and clone size are those reported in that table. The table records approximately 97,000 clones, about 85% of them present only once. With V trimmed by 2 bases and J by 9 bases, 5 bases remained unmatched. Germline V gives CDR1 GTSNPN, CDR2 SVGIG (reference sequence). The CDR3 runs to 13 residues. The V call is TRBV30, the J call TRBJ2-1; 9 bases are shared with TRBD1. Sequencing was carried out using peripheral blood. The TCR was taken from a human donor in a cohort sampled during active COVID-19. The CDR3, as DNA: TGTGCCTGGAGTATAGACAGGGGGGGTGAGCAGTTCTTC. The encoded protein is CAWSIDRGGEQFF.